The 29 T cell receptor beta chains below all came from one sample that was sequenced in a study of cytomegalovirus exposure and HLA in healthy donors. A multiplex PCR was run with 60 Vbeta primers and 13 Jbeta primers. The method was immunoSEQ multiplex PCR; TCRdb's version includes in-frame clones alone and lacks a portion of them. Seen here are around 120,000 clones, roughly 80% observed once, and the top ten hold approximately 1%. The sample taken for sequencing was PBMCs. Every receptor here comes from a boy aged 5-17 years in good health and CMV-seronegative.

The rearrangement links TRBV5-4 to TRBJ2-5, with 10 bases aligning to TRBD1. The DNA end is more similar to TRBJ2-7, so the J call may be wrong. The CDR3 is 15 residues long. The germline V gene has CDR1 SGHNT and CDR2 YYREEE (reference sequence). DNA for the CDR3: TGTGCCAGCAGCTTGGGCGGACAGGGGGTCTACGAGCAGTACTTC. It yields the protein CASSLGGQGVYEQYF.

The rearrangement links TRBV4-2 to TRBJ1-2; possible D gene TRBD1, 5 bases. The V end was cut by 4 bases, the J end by 7 bases, with 28 bases between. This CDR3 has 18 amino acids. From germline, CDR1 is LGHNA and CDR2 YNFKEQ. CDR3 region: CASSPTLITGQGGSGYTF. For the CDR3, the DNA is TGTGCCAGCAGCCCTACTTTAATTACGGGCCAGGGAGGAAGTGGCTACACCTTC.

The chain uses TRBV6-4 and TRBJ1-3, with D unclear. The CDR3 totals 16 residues. With 4 bases removed from V and 4 bases from J, the gap between germline ends came to 17 bases. Germline assignment: CDR1 MRHNA and CDR2 SNTAGT. This CDR3 reads CASSVAENCSGNTIYF. The CDR3, as DNA: TGTGCCAGCAGTGTCGCAGAAAATTGCTCAGGAAACACCATATATTTT.

The rearrangement links TRBV30 to TRBJ1-3, with a weak D call TRBD1 (5 bases). This CDR3 is 13 amino acids long. Germline CDR1 is GTSNPN and CDR2 is SVGIG (reference sequence). V gave up 2 bases and J gave up 4 bases, with 9 bases separating them. This CDR3 is CAWSNRPGNTIYF. CDR3 coding DNA: TGTGCCTGGAGTAACAGGCCCGGAAACACCATATATTTT.

This chain links TRBV23-1 with TRBJ2-7; 7 nucleotides agree with TRBD2. TRBV23-1 is flagged as an ORF with uncertain function. The trim removed 8 bases at V and 5 bases at J, leaving 15 bases unmatched. The CDR3 consists of 15 residues. The CDR3 region has the DNA TGCGCCAGCCCTGGCCCAGGACTAGAGTTCCACGAGCAGTACTTC. This codes for CASPGPGLEFHEQYF.

This rearrangement joins TRBV18 to TRBJ1-5; tentative D call: TRBD1 (6 bases). The CDR3 extends over 13 amino acids. The V end lost 6 bases, the J end lost 4 bases, and 10 bases lay between the germline ends. Germline-derived CDR1 and CDR2 are KGHSH and LQKENI. The CDR3 spells CASSTGRNQPQHF. CDR3 coding DNA: TGTGCCAGCTCCACAGGGCGGAATCAGCCCCAGCATTTT. Supplemented by reference TRBV18 and TRBJ1-5, the full variable domain reads NAGVMQNPRHLVRRRGQEARLRCSPMKGHSHVYWYRQLPEEGLKFMVYLQKENIIDESGMPKERFSAEFPKEGPSILRIQQVVRGDSAAYFCASSTGRNQPQHFGDGTRLSIL.

This chain joins TRBV6-1 and TRBJ2-7; 7 positions agree with TRBD2. The CDR3 consists of 15 residues. V was pared by 0 bases and J by 2 bases, with 4 bases of the junction left unmatched. CDR1 is MNHNS and CDR2 is SASEGT in the germline V gene. The CDR3 nucleotides are TGTGCCAGCAGTGAAGCGGGGGGGGGACCCTACGAGCAGTACTTC. Its translation is CASSEAGGGPYEQYF.

The rearrangement uses TRBV6-1 and TRBJ2-2; 10 nucleotides agree with TRBD2. This CDR3 has 14 amino acids. J was trimmed by 7 bases and V by 8 bases; bases with no gene match: 7. Per germline, CDR1 MNHNS and CDR2 SASEGT. The CDR3 spells CASLLAGDLGELFF. DNA of the CDR3: TGTGCCAGCCTGCTAGCGGGAGATCTCGGGGAGCTGTTTTTT.

This clone was counted only a few times. The chain links TRBV18 to TRBJ1-1; D possibly corresponds to TRBD1 (5 bases). This CDR3 region has 12 residues. The germline V and J ends were trimmed by 6 bases and 4 bases, with 9 bases remaining between them. CDR1 and CDR2 (germline): KGHSH, LQKENI. DNA for the CDR3: TGTGCCAGCTCGTCAGGGCGCACTGAAGCTTTCTTT. It is translated as CASSSGRTEAFF.

The chain joins TRBV6-1 to TRBJ2-5; 9 bases are a match to TRBD1. J lost 7 bases, V lost 4 bases, and 7 bases had no gene match. The CDR3 runs 14 residues. Per germline, CDR1 MNHNS and CDR2 SASEGT. The CDR3 sequence: CASSGNRGLGTQYF. The CDR3 nucleotides are TGTGCCAGCAGTGGCAACAGGGGGCTTGGGACCCAGTACTTC.

The chain links TRBV5-1 to TRBJ2-7, with 16 bases identical to TRBD2. Germline lookup yields CDR1 SGHRS and CDR2 YFSETQ. V lost 3 bases and J lost 0; bases outside the gene matches: 9. CDR3 length equals 19 residues. CDR3 loop: CASSWPQGLAGGSSYEQYF. In DNA form, the CDR3 reads TGCGCCAGCAGCTGGCCCCAGGGACTAGCGGGAGGGAGCTCCTACGAGCAGTACTTC.

The rearrangement links TRBV2 to TRBJ2-1, with 11 bases aligning to TRBD2. This CDR3 is built from 14 residues. The J segment lost 2 bases and the V segment lost 8 bases, leaving 2 bases of the junction unmatched. Germline-derived CDR1 and CDR2 are SNHLY and FYNNEI. The chain's CDR3 is CASRLAGPYNEQFF. In DNA, the CDR3 is TGTGCCAGCCGACTAGCGGGACCCTACAATGAGCAGTTCTTC.

The chain employs TRBV25-1 and TRBJ1-6; 11 bases map to TRBD1. The V gene end was trimmed by 10 bases and the J gene end by 9 bases; junction bases not matched to a gene: 5. The germline CDR1 and CDR2 sequences are MGHDK and SYGVNS. The CDR3 is 13 amino acids. The CDR3 DNA reads as TGTGCCACCTCCGGGACAGGGGGTTCACCCCTCCACTTT. This sequence encodes CATSGTGGSPLHF.

This rearrangement joins TRBV7-6 to TRBJ1-4; the D gene is possibly TRBD1 (6 bases). Germline V CDR1 and CDR2: SGHVS, FNYEAQ. Trimming left V 1 base short and J 4 bases short, with 10 bases between. The CDR3 length is 15 residues. The CDR3 DNA reads TGTGCCAGCAGCTTAGGGCAGGGACATAATGAAAAACTGTTTTTT. Its protein product is CASSLGQGHNEKLFF.

The rearrangement joins TRBV19 to TRBJ2-6; TRBD2 matches at 9 bases. CDR1 is LNHDA, CDR2 SQIVND, per germline (reference sequence). The J segment lost 6 bases and the V segment lost 9 bases, leaving 6 bases of the junction unmatched. The CDR3 has 14 residues. The CDR3 nucleotides read TGTGCCAGCAGGCGGGGGGGGGAGGCCAACGTCCTGACTTTC. Its translation: CASRRGGEANVLTF.

The chain employs TRBV2 and TRBJ2-2; TRBD1 matches 9 bases. J gave up 7 bases and V 6 bases, and 9 bases lay outside the gene matches. Germline CDR1 is SNHLY and CDR2 is FYNNEI. This CDR3 is built from 15 residues. This CDR3 is CASRRDREVVGELFF. The DNA for the CDR3 is TGTGCCAGCAGACGGGACAGGGAGGTGGTCGGGGAGCTGTTTTTT.

CDR3 bases: TGTGCCAGCAGCCTGGGGGGTGGGGGTGGTTACGAGCAGTACTTC. The encoded protein is CASSLGGGGGYEQYF. V and J are TRBV7-2 and TRBJ2-7, with a possible D match to TRBD2 (6 bases). The CDR3 runs to 15 residues. V lost 5 bases, J lost 4 bases, and 18 bases lay in between. CDR1 SGHTA and CDR2 FQGNSA come from the germline V gene.

The CDR3, as DNA: TGTGCCAGCAGCGCCGAGGGGACAGCTAACTATGGCTACACCTTC. Protein sequence: CASSAEGTANYGYTF. This chain uses TRBV9 with TRBJ1-2, with 7 bases identical to TRBD1. V shed 3 bases, J shed 0 bases, and the junction held 5 bases outside the gene matches. The CDR3 has 15 residues. CDR1 and CDR2 (germline): SGDLS, YYNGEE. Full variable domain (rest looked up from reference TRBV9 and TRBJ1-2): DSGVTQTPKHLITATGQRVTLRCSPRSGDLSVYWYQQSLDQGLQFLIQYYNGEERAKGNILERFSAQQFPDLHSELNLSSLELGDSALYFCASSAEGTANYGYTFGSGTRLTVV.

The gene calls are TRBV7-2 and TRBJ2-5; 8 nucleotides agree with TRBD2. J lost 7 bases, V lost 1 base, and 11 bases had no gene match. This CDR3 is built from 16 residues. The V gene's germline CDR1 is SGHTA and CDR2 FQGNSA. For the CDR3, the DNA is TGTGCCAGCAGCTTAGTCGCGGGAGGCCCCCAGGGGACCCAGTACTTC. Its translation: CASSLVAGGPQGTQYF.

V and J are TRBV2 and TRBJ2-3, with TRBD1 identical over 7 bases. This CDR3 contains 15 residues. The germline V gene encodes CDR1 SNHLY and CDR2 FYNNEI. V shed 6 bases and J 1 base; nucleotides not matched to a gene: 7. CDR3 sequence reads: CASRYDRAGTDTQYF. CDR3 sequence (DNA): TGTGCCAGCAGGTATGACAGGGCCGGCACAGATACGCAGTATTTT. Full variable domain (rest looked up from reference TRBV2 and TRBJ2-3): EPEVTQTPSHQVTQMGQEVILRCVPISNHLYFYWYRQILGQKVEFLVSFYNNEISEKSEIFDDQFSVERPDGSNFTLKIRSTKLEDSAMYFCASRYDRAGTDTQYFGPGTRLTVL.

The chain employs TRBV7-6 and TRBJ1-4; 8 nucleotides match TRBD1. Germline-derived CDR1 and CDR2 are SGHVS and FNYEAQ. This CDR3 has 14 amino acids. The J segment lost 6 bases and the V segment lost 5 bases, leaving 5 bases of the junction unmatched. The DNA for the CDR3 is TGTGCCAGCAGCCAACAGGGGGGAGATGAAAAACTGTTTTTT. It yields the protein CASSQQGGDEKLFF.

This chain joins TRBV14 and TRBJ2-1; 13 nucleotides agree with TRBD2. The CDR3 has 16 amino acids. The trim removed 4 bases at V and 9 bases at J, leaving 9 bases unmatched. The V gene's germline CDR1 is SGHDN and CDR2 FVKESK. CDR3 in amino acids: CASSRLTSGRAGEQFF. As DNA, the CDR3 is TGTGCCAGCAGCCGCCTAACTAGCGGGAGGGCCGGTGAGCAGTTCTTC.

The gene calls are TRBV30 and TRBJ2-5; TRBD2 matches at 7 bases. With 2 bases clipped from V and 2 bases from J, the junction kept 8 bases outside the gene matches. Germline-derived CDR1 and CDR2 are GTSNPN and SVGIG (reference sequence). The CDR3 has 15 amino acids. The CDR3 loop is CAWSRLAALQETQYF. The CDR3 nucleotides are TGTGCCTGGAGTAGGCTAGCGGCTTTACAAGAGACCCAGTACTTC. Full variable domain (rest looked up from reference TRBV30 and TRBJ2-5): SQTIHQWPATLVQPVGSPLSLECTVEGTSNPNLYWYRQAAGRGLQLLFYSVGIGQISSEVPQNLSASRPQDRQFILSSKKLLLSDSGFYLCAWSRLAALQETQYFGPGTRLLVL.

V gene TRBV5-1 combines with J gene TRBJ1-2, with TRBD1 matching 11 bases. Germline V lookup: CDR1 SGHRS, CDR2 YFSETQ. This CDR3 is 17 amino acids long. V was pared by 3 bases and J by 6 bases, with 13 bases of the junction left unmatched. The CDR3 protein is CASSSRRPGQGADGYTF. In nucleotides, the CDR3 is TGCGCCAGCAGCTCCCGTCGCCCCGGACAGGGGGCGGATGGCTACACCTTC.

J is TRBJ2-1 and V is TRBV5-4; perhaps TRBD2 as D (7 bases). Trimming cost V 4 bases and J 12 bases, with 20 bases left between them. The CDR3 sequence is 14 residues long. The germline V gene has CDR1 SGHNT and CDR2 YYREEE (reference sequence). CDR3 bases: TGTGCCAGCAGCACCCAAGGGGGGAGGGCGGGGCAGTTCTTC. Its translation: CASSTQGGRAGQFF.

V gene TRBV7-3 combines with J gene TRBJ2-3; D is perhaps TRBD2 (5 bases). The germline CDR1 and CDR2 sequences are SGHTA and FQGTGA. V lost 5 bases, J lost 3 bases, and 12 bases lay in between. The CDR3 loop spans 14 amino acids. The CDR3 DNA sequence: TGTGCCAGCAGCCCCAATCTAGCTACAGATACGCAGTATTTT. It encodes CASSPNLATDTQYF.

This clone was counted a few times. The chain has TRBV2 and TRBJ1-1; TRBD1 aligns across 7 bases. Per germline, CDR1 SNHLY and CDR2 FYNNEI. The CDR3 is made up of 14 amino acids. J gave up 1 base and V 6 bases, and 5 bases lay outside the gene matches. CDR3 loop: CASRGDRWNTEAFF. CDR3 nucleotides: TGTGCCAGCAGGGGGGACAGATGGAACACTGAAGCTTTCTTT. Full variable domain (outside the CDR3, taken from reference TRBV2 and TRBJ1-1): EPEVTQTPSHQVTQMGQEVILRCVPISNHLYFYWYRQILGQKVEFLVSFYNNEISEKSEIFDDQFSVERPDGSNFTLKIRSTKLEDSAMYFCASRGDRWNTEAFFGQGTRLTVV.

This clone was seen a few times. J is TRBJ2-3 and V is TRBV10-2, with TRBD1 matching 7 bases. Germline loops: CDR1 WSHSY, CDR2 SAAADI. J lost 3 bases, V lost 10 bases, and 19 bases had no gene match. There are 17 residues in the CDR3. The CDR3 nucleotides are TGCGCCACCGACGTGGAATTTGGACAGGTAGAGACAGATACGCAGTATTTT. It yields the protein CATDVEFGQVETDTQYF.

The rearrangement joins TRBV7-2 to TRBJ1-1; TRBD1 might be the D (5 bases). Trimming stripped 1 base from V and 11 bases from J, with 17 bases between. The CDR3 has 14 amino acids. The V gene's germline CDR1 is SGHTA and CDR2 FQGNSA. The DNA for the CDR3 is TGTGCCAGCAGCTTAGGATGGGGCGGCGGTATGGCTTTCTTT. As protein: CASSLGWGGGMAFF.